The rows below give T cell receptor beta chains drawn from one sample of a study of T cell repertoires in cytomegalovirus infection. Which antigens these TCRs recognize remains unknown. TCRdb reanalysed the reads using MiXCR and keeps one entry per CDR3 protein. The sample lists about 900,000 distinct CDR3 sequences; 31% were seen once. The sample in question was cultured CD8+ T cells from PBMCs, obtained from culture after CMV antigen stimulation. These receptors were taken from a human donor in good health (CMV status not recorded). Some clones in this sample may be carry-over from other donors' samples. Both conserved end residues are part of each CDR3. The D gene is left open where the match is weak. Size tells how often a clone was seen (once, few, many) or the class of an expanded clone, and some rows leave it out.

j_call clone_size v_call d_call cdr3_nt cdr3_aa
TRBJ1-1 few TRBV19 NA TGTGCCAGTAGTATCCCCCGGGGCCTGGACACTGAAGCTTTCTTT CASSIPRGLDTEAFF
TRBJ1-2 NA TRBV15 NA TGTGCCACCAGGGACAGCTTCTATGGCTACACCTTC CATRDSFYGYTF
TRBJ1-4 NA TRBV2 NA TGTGCCAGCAGTCTAGGGGACGGAAAACTGTTTTTT CASSLGDGKLFF
TRBJ2-3 NA TRBV7-8 NA TGTGCCAGCAGCTTAGCGATGGGCACAGATACGCAGTATTTT CASSLAMGTDTQYF
TRBJ1-1 NA TRBV6-6 NA TGTGCCAGCAGTTACTCCCCTGGGGCCACAAACACTGAAGCTTTCTTT CASSYSPGATNTEAFF
TRBJ1-5 many TRBV12-3/TRBV12-4 TRBD1 TGTGCCAGCGGGACAGGGAGTCAGCCCCAGCATTTT CASGTGSQPQHF
TRBJ1-1 few TRBV19 NA TGTGCCAGCACTACCGGAGGGCCGAACACTGAAGCTTTCTTT CASTTGGPNTEAFF
TRBJ2-1 few TRBV7-6 NA TGTGCCAGCAGCTTACCCACAGGGATGTCCTACAATGAGCAGTTCTTC CASSLPTGMSYNEQFF
TRBJ1-1 many TRBV11-3 NA TGTGCCAGCAGCTTAGATTCGGGCAGGGTAGAAAACACTGAAGCTTTCTTT CASSLDSGRVENTEAFF
TRBJ2-3 many TRBV7-2 NA TGTGCCAGCAGCCACACCTGGCGGACCCTAACAGATACGCAGTATTTT CASSHTWRTLTDTQYF
TRBJ2-5 NA TRBV4-1 TRBD2 TGCGCCAGCAGCCAAGATGGACTAGCAGTCGTGGAGACCCAGTACTTC CASSQDGLAVVETQYF
TRBJ2-2 NA TRBV7-9 NA TGTGCCAGCAGCTTATCGGGACACATACTCACCGGGGAGCTGTTTTTT CASSLSGHILTGELFF
TRBJ2-3 few TRBV6-4 NA TGTGCCAGCAGTGACTCGGCAGGGAGCACAGATACGCAGTATTTT CASSDSAGSTDTQYF
TRBJ2-2 few TRBV6-5 NA TGTGCCAGCAGTTATTCGAGGGCTGGGGGGAACACCGGGGAGCTGTTTTTT CASSYSRAGGNTGELFF